The entry that follows covers one T cell receptor (beta chain) sequence. The V segment lost 2 bases and the J segment 11 bases; nucleotides outside the gene matches: 8. The CDR3 consists of 13 residues. Germline V gene sequence: CDR1 SEHNR, CDR2 FQNEAQ (reference sequence). The data belong to a study of blood T cells in healthy people across ages. Primed by a sample-barcoded 5' primer and a J-beta primer mix, a second PCR proceeded for roughly 7 to 11 cycles. TCRdb analysed the 5' RACE reads with MiXCR anew, one entry per CDR3 protein. Of around 600,000 distinct CDR3 sequences in the sample, 47% were seen once.

The clonotype comes from an elderly man in good health. The sequenced material came from blood. The V gene is TRBV7-9, the J gene TRBJ1-1; 7 nucleotides align to TRBD1. CDR3 in DNA: TGTGCCAGCAGCTTAACTCCGACAGGGAAGGCTTTCTTT. Amino acid sequence: CASSLTPTGKAFF.